This TCR beta chain is drawn from a study of beta chain features in type 1 diabetes (dated by TCRdb to between 2017 and 2018). For context, the study as a whole: Mean age, gender distribution, total cell number and subset yield did not differ between patients and healthy donors. The study compared the TCRB repertoires of sorted circulating CD4+ T cell subsets in recently diagnosed type 1 diabetes patients with those in matched healthy donors. Regulatory and stem cell-like memory subsets were isolated from only 8 patients and roughly eight healthy donors, whereas naive and central memory subsets came from all 28 donors. A total of 85 million to 110 million sorted cells were examined across all samples, and RNA yield correlated strongly with the number of cells per subset.

Points on this clone: Its specific antigen is unknown. No base quality information exists; no much larger clone differs at one position. Other DNA variants within this sample encode the same CDR3.

The entire isolated RNA was reverse transcribed using the High Capacity cDNA Reverse Transcription Kit, and thus expressed TCRB transcripts were sequenced. Deep immunoSEQ sequencing was applied to naive, central memory and regulatory T cell samples, giving an average of about 3.4 million total reads per sample. Sorted cells were lysed in RLT buffer, and RNA was extracted using DNase-treated RNeasy Micro or Mini kits according to cell number. Each cell subset was processed on its own to prevent cross-contamination, while patient and healthy donor samples were processed together. Using the immunoSEQ multiplex PCR, TCRB sequences were amplified from cDNA into 87-bp fragments spanning the CDR3 region. Amplicons were sequenced on the Illumina HiSeq platform. The study's own analysis went as follows. PCR bias was corrected computationally using synthetic template baselines, and reads within Hamming distance 2 were collapsed, with unmergeable singletons discarded. By aligning reads against IMGT, V, D and J genes, CDR3 length, and insertions or deletions at six rearrangement sites were assigned. Within each subset, clonotype counts were normalized to the number of sorted cells before true diversity and Gini coefficients were calculated with the tcR R package. Repertoire sharing was quantified using the overlap coefficient calculated on TCRB nucleotide sequences. Out-of-frame TCRB sequences from naive cells were analyzed as a proxy for the pre-selection repertoire. The immuneACCESS repertoire file appears here via TCRdb, limited to in-frame rearrangements. These files lack a portion of the clones; in checked studies, under half of the deficit traces to unresolved V genes, and the cause of the others is not known. The D gene and trimming were derived from the DNA, and the V and J assignments and clone size from that table. Across this sample there are 600,000 to 650,000 clones, with roughly a sixth seen only once. The ten largest clones take up approximately 0.087% of the sample.

Each donor gave one peripheral blood draw, averaging about 100 mL, which was collected into heparinised tubes. Using a panel that included CD45RO, CCR7, CD25, CD127, CD95 and CD27, naive, central memory, regulatory and stem cell-like memory CD4+ T cells were sorted on a BD FACSAria II. Every sorted population had a purity above 95%. Right away, PBMCs were isolated by Lymphoprep density gradient centrifugation and were stained directly, with no culture step. Samples were stained and sorted in pairs, with one healthy donor and one patient per experiment, so that batch effects were minimized. On the study overall, not on this receptor specifically: Sequencing cDNA rather than genomic DNA could over-represent highly expressing activated cells, although activation and CD3 levels did not differ between groups. Because the HLA sub-analyses included only small numbers of individuals, any influence of HLA type on TCRB rearrangement was left unresolved. Naive, central memory and regulatory TCRB repertoires appeared to be more similar among patients than among healthy donors. At VDJ recombination sites, type 1 diabetes patients had fewer insertions and more deleted nucleotides, which implies abnormalities in thymic rearrangement. PCR might favor shorter templates, but patient and control samples were amplified and corrected together, so any skew would affect both groups equally. In all four CD4+ subsets, TCRB CDR3 length was moderately but significantly shorter in type 1 diabetes patients.

CDR1 and CDR2 were assigned from the germline V gene as SQVTM and ANQGSEA. Trimming accounts for 6 bases at V and 2 bases at J, while the number of junction bases matched to no gene is 3. The CDR3, cysteine through phenylalanine, is 12 amino acids long. Only the CDR3 DNA is retained, 36 bases long and in frame from the first base. Rearrangement joined TRBV29-1 to TRBJ2-5, with TRBD2 matching 7 junction bases. The sample taken for sequencing was naive CD4+ T cells from blood. This specimen's cell subset or site label, per the study, means: true naive CD4+ T cells. The TCR comes from a young man in good health. The DNA is as follows: TGCAGCGTCGGACTAGGTCAAGAGACCCAGTACTTC. It specifies CSVGLGQETQYF.